This T cell receptor beta chain was identified in a study of blood T cell repertoires in COVID-19. Study background: T cells, B-cell-depleted T cells, or PBMCs supplied cDNA or gDNA.

The V and J ends lost 3 bases and 3 bases, in that order; junction bases with no gene match: 4. CDR1 is KGHSH and CDR2 is LQKENI in the germline V gene. This CDR3 has 15 residues. Some clones are missing from TCRdb's copy, which holds only in-frame ones; the method was immunoSEQ multiplex PCR. The sample shows 100,000 to 150,000 clones, around 89% of them seen only once. A word on this clone: This same CDR3 is encoded by further DNA sequences in the sample.

This rearrangement joins TRBV18 to TRBJ2-3; 9 nucleotides line up with TRBD1. This TCR was recovered from a middle-aged man with acute or convalescent COVID-19. Sequencing was carried out using peripheral blood. The CDR3 nucleotides read TGTGCCAGCTCACCGGGGACAGGGTCGACAGATACGCAGTATTTT. Amino acid sequence: CASSPGTGSTDTQYF.